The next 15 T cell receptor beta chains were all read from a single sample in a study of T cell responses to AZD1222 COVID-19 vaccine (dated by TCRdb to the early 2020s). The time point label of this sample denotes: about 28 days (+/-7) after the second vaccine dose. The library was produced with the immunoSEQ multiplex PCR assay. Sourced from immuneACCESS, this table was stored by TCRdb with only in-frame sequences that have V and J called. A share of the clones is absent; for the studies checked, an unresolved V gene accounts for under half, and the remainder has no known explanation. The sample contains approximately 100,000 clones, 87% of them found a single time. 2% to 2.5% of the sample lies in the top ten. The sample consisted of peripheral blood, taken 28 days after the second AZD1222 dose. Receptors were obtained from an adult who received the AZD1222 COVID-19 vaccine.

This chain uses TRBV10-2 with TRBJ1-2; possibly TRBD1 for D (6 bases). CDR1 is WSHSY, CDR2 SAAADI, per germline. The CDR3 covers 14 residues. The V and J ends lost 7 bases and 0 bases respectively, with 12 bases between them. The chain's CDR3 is CASNTGRANYGYTF. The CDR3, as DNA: TGCGCCAGCAACACAGGGCGAGCTAACTATGGCTACACCTTC.

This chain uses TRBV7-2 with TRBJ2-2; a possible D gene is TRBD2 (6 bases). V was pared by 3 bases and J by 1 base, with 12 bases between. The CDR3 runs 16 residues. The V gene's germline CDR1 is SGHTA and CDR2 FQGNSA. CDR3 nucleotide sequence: TGTGCCAGCAGCTTCACAGCGGGCAGGAACACCGGGGAGCTGTTTTTT. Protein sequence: CASSFTAGRNTGELFF. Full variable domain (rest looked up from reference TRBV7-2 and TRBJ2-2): GAGVSQSPSNKVTEKGKDVELRCDPISGHTALYWYRQSLGQGLEFLIYFQGNSAPDKSGLPSDRFSAERTGGSVSTLTIQRTQQEDSAVYLCASSFTAGRNTGELFFGEGSRLTVL.

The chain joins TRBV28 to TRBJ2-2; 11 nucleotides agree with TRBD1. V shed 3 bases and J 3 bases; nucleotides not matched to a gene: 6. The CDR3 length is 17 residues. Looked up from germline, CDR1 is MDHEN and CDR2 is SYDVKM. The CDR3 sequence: CASSLWDRGSDTGELFF. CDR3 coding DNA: TGTGCCAGCAGTTTGTGGGACAGGGGGTCGGACACCGGGGAGCTGTTTTTT.

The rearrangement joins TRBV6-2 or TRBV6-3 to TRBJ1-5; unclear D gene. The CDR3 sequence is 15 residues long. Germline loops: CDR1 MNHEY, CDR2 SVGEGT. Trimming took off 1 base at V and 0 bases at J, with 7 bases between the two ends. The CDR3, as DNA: TGTGCCAGCAGTTACTTCGCAGATAGCAATCAGCCCCAGCATTTT. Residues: CASSYFADSNQPQHF.

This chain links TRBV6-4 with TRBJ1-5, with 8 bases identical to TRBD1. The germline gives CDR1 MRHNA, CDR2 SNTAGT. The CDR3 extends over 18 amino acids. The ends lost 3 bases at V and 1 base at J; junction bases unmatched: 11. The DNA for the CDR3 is TGTGCCAGCAGTGAATTGGGGCAGGGGGCTTTGAGCAATCAGCCCCAGCATTTT. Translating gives CASSELGQGALSNQPQHF.

CDR3 nucleotide sequence: TGTGCCAGCAGTTTATCGACCGTACTAGTGGGCACAGATACGCAGTATTTT. Translating gives CASSLSTVLVGTDTQYF. The chain is built from TRBV28 and TRBJ2-3; a possible D gene is TRBD2 (5 bases). The CDR3 covers 17 residues. Germline CDR1 MDHEN, CDR2 SYDVKM. V shed 1 base and J shed 1 base, with 15 bases lying between them.

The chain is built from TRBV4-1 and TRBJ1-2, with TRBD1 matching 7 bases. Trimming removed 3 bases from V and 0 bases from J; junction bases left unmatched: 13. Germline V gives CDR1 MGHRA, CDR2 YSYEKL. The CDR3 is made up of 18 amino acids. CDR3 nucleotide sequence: TGCGCCAGCAGCCAGCAGACAGGCAGGACAGGATCTAACTATGGCTACACCTTC. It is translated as CASSQQTGRTGSNYGYTF.

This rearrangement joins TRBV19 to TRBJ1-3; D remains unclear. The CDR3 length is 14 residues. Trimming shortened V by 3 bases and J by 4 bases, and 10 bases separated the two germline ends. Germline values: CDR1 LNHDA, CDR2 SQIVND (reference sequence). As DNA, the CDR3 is TGTGCCAGTAGTATTGAAATTTCCGGAAACACCATATATTTT. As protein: CASSIEISGNTIYF.

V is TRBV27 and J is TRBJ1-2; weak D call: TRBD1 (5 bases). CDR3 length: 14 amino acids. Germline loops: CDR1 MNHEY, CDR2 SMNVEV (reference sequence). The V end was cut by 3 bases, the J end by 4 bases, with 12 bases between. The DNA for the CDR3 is TGTGCCAGCAGTTTGGGGCAGGGACTCTATGGCTACACCTTC. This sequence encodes CASSLGQGLYGYTF.

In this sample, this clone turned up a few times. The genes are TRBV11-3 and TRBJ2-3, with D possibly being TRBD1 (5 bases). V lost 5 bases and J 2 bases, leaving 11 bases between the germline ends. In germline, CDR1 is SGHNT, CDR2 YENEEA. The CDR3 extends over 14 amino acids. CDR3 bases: TGTGCCAGCAGCGATGACAGCCACACAGATACGCAGTATTTT. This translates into CASSDDSHTDTQYF.

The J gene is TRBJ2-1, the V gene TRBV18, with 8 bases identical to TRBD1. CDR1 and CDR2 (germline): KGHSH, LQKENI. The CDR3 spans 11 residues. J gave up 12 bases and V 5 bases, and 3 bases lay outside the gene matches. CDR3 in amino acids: CASSVDRAQFF. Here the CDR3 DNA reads TGTGCCAGCTCAGTGGACAGGGCGCAGTTCTTC.

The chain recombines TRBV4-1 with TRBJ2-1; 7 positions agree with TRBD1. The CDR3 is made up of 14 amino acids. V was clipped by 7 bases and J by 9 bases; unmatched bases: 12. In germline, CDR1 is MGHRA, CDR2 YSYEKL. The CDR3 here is CASNPGTDRSEQFF. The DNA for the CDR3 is TGCGCCAGCAATCCGGGGACAGACCGAAGTGAGCAGTTCTTC.

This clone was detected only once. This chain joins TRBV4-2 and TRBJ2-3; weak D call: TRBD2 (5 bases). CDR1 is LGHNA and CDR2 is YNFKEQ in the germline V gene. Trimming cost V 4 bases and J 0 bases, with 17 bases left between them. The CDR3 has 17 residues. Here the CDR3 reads CASSPELGRVSTDTQYF. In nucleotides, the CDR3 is TGTGCCAGCAGCCCAGAACTGGGGAGAGTGAGCACAGATACGCAGTATTTT.

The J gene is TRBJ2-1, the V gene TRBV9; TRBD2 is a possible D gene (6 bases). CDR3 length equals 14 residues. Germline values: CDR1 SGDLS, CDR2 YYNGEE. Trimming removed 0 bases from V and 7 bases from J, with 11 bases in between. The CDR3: CASSVAGRQNEQFF. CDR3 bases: TGTGCCAGCAGCGTAGCAGGGAGGCAGAATGAGCAGTTCTTC.

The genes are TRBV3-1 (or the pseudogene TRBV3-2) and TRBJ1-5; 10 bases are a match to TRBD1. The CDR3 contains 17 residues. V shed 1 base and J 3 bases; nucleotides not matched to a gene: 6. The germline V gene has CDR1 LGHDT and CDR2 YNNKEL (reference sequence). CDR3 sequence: CASSQGPGQGYNQPQHF. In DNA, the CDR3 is TGTGCCAGCAGCCAAGGGCCGGGACAGGGGTACAATCAGCCCCAGCATTTT.